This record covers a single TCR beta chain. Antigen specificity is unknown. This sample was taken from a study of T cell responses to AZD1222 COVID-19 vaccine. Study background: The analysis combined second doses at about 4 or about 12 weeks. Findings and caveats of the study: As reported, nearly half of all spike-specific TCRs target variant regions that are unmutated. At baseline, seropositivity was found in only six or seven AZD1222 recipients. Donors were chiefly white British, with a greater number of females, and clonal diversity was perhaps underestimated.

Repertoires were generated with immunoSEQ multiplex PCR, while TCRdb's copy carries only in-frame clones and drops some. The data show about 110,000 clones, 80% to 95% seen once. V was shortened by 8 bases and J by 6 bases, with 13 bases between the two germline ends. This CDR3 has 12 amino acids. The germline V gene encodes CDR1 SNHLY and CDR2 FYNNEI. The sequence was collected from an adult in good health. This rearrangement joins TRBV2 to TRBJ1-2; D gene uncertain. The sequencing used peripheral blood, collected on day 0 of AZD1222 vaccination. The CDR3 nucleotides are TGTGCCAGCTCCCAAAACAGTAATGGCTACACCTTC. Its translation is CASSQNSNGYTF.